Given below is one TCR beta chain in context. Germline-derived CDR1 and CDR2 are SGHDT and YYEEEE. V lost 2 bases and J lost 6; bases outside the gene matches: 3. This CDR3 region has 15 residues. The data were obtained in a study of blood T cell repertoires in COVID-19. Sequencing used immunoSEQ multiplex PCR; TCRdb keeps in-frame clones, though not all of them. The data hold 150,000 to 200,000 clones, with around 87% observed a single time. Sequencing was done on a sample of peripheral blood. The chain combines TRBV5-6 with TRBJ1-5; the match to TRBD1 covers 12 bases. This TCR was sampled from a man in his late teens or twenties with acute or convalescent COVID-19. In nucleotides, the CDR3 is TGTGCCAGCAGCTTCGGGACAGGGGGCTTTCAGCCCCAGCATTTT. This encodes CASSFGTGGFQPQHF.